This T cell receptor (beta chain) originates from a study of T cells in Graves' hyperthyroidism and ophthalmopathy. Study background: Before any treatment, at initial diagnosis, peripheral blood was collected. Study-level findings and limits: A model of 13 V-J features distinguished ophthalmopathy from stable hyperthyroidism.

This clonotype was found a few times. The antigen is not known. Stable hyperthyroidism: no ophthalmopathy progression over 18 months of follow-up. PBMCs were sourced from more than 9 ml fresh peripheral blood. Amplification of TCR beta CDR3 regions used RNA as the template. The HTBI set primed first-round TCR CDR3 RT-PCR. TCRdb reprocessed the multiplex PCR reads via MiXCR and lists one record per CDR3 protein. Among about 480,000 distinct CDR3 sequences listed, under 15% were seen once. Trimming left V 8 bases short and J 1 base short, with 22 bases between. The length of the CDR3 is 17 residues. Per the germline V gene, CDR1 is WSHSY and CDR2 is SAAADI.

The TCR sequence derives from a woman aged 18-35 years with Graves' hyperthyroidism. What was sequenced was blood. The chain employs TRBV10-2 and TRBJ2-3, with D tentatively TRBD2 (5 bases). CDR3 residues: CASRLTEEVAGTDTQYF. CDR3 nucleotides: TGCGCCAGCCGGCTGACCGAGGAGGTGGCGGGCACAGATACGCAGTATTTT.